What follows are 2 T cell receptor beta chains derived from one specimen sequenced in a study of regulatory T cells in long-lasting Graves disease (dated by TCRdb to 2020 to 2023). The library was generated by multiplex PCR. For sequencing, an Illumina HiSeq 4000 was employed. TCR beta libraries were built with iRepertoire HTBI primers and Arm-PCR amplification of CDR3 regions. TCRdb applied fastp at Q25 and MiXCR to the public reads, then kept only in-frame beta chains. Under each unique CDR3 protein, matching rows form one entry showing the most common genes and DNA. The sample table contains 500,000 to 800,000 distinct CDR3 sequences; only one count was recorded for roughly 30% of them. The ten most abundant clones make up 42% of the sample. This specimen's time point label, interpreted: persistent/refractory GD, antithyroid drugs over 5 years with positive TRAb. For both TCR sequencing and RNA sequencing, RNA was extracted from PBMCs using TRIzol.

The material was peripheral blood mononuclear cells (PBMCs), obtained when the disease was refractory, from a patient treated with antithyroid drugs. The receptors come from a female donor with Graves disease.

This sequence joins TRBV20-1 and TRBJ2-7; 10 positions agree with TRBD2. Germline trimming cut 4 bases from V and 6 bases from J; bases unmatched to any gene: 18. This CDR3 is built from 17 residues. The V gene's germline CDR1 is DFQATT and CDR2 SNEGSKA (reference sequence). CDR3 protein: CSATPEREGRFSTEQYF. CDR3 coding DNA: TGCAGTGCTACGCCGGAGCGGGAGGGCCGGTTTTCAACCGAGCAGTACTTC.

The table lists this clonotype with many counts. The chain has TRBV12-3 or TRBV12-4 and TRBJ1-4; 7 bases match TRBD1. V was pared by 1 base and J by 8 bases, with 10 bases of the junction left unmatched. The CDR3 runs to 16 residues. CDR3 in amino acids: CASSLGGGGVREKLFF. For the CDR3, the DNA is TGTGCCAGCAGTTTAGGAGGGGGCGGGGTTCGGGAAAAACTGTTTTTT.